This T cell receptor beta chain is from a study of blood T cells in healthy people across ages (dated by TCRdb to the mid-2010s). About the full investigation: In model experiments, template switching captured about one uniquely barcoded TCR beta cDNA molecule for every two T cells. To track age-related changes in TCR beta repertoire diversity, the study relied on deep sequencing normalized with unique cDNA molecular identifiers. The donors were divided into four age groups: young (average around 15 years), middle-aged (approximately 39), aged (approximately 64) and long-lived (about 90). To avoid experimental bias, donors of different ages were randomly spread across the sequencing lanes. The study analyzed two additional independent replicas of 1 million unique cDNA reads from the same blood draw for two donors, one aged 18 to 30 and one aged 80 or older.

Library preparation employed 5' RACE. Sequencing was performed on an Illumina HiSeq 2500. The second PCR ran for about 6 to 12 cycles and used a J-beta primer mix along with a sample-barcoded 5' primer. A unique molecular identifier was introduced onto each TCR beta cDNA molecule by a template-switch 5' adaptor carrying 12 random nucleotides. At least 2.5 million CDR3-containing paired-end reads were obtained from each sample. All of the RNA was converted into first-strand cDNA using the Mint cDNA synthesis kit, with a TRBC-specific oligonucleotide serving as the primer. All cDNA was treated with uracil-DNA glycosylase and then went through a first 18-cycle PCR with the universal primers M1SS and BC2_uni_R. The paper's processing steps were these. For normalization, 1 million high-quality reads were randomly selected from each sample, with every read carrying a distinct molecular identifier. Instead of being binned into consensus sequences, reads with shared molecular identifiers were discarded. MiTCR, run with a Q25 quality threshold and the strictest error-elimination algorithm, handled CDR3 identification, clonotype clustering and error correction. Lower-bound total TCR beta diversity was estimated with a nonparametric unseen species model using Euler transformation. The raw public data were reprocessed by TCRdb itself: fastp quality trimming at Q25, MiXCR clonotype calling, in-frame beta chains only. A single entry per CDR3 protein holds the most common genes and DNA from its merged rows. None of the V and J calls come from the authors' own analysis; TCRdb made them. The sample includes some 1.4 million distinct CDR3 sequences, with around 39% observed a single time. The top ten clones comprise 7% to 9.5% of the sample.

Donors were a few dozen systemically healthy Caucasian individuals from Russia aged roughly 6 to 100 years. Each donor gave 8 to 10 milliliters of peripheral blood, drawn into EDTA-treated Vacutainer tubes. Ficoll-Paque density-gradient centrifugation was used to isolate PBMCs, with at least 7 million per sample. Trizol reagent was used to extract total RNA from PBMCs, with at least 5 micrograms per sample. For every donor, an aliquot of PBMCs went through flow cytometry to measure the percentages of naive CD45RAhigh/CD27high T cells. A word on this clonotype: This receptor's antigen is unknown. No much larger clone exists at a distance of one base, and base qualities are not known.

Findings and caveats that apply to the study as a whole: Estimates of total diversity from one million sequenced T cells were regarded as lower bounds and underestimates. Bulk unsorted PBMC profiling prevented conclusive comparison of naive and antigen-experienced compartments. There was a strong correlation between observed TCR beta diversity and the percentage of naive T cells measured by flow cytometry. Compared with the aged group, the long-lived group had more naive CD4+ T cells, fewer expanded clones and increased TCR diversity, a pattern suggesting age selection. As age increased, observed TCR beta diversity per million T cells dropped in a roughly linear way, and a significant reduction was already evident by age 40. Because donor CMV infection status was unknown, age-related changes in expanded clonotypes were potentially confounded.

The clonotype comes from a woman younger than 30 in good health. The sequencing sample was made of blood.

The nucleotides are TGCGCCAGCAGCTTGGCCGGGCTGGGGCCTGGCGGGGAGCTGTTTTTT. Its translation reads: CASSLAGLGPGGELFF. The chain was built from TRBV5-1 and TRBJ2-2; a tentative D call is TRBD1 (5 bases match). Trimming costs V 0 bases and J 7 bases, and their ends lie 16 bases apart. CDR1 and CDR2 are drawn from the germline V gene: SGHRS, YFSETQ. CDR3 length: 16 amino acids, cysteine to phenylalanine. Just the 48-base CDR3 DNA is kept, in frame starting at base 1.